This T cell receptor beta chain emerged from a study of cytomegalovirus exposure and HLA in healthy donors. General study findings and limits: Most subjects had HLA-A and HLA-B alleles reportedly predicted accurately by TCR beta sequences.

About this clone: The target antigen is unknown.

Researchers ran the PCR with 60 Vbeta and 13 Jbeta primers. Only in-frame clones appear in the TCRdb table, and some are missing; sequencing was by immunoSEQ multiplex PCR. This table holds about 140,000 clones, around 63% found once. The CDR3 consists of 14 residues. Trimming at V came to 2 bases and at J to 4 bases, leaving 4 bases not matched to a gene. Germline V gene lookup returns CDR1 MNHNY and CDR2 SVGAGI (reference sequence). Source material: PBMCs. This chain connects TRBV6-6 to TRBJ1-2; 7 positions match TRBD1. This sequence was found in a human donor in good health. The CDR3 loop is CASSYGTAPYGYTF. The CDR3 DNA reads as TGTGCCAGCAGTTACGGGACAGCCCCCTATGGCTACACCTTC.